These T cell receptor beta chains were read from a single sample in a study of blood T cell repertoires in COVID-19. Assay used: immunoSEQ multiplex PCR; TCRdb lists only in-frame clones, some missing. Of about 140,000 clones listed, 81% are singletons. Sequencing was performed on peripheral blood. These TCRs come from a human donor in a cohort sampled during active COVID-19. The CDR3 runs from the conserved cysteine through the conserved F or W. A D gene is named only where the DNA matches it firmly. Where a row states a size, it is once, few, many or the class of an expanded clone; other rows omit it.

J | V | D | size | CDR3 | DNA
TRBJ2-7 | TRBV6-1 | . | few | CASSALVAGKPYEQYF | TGTGCCAGCAGTGCCCTTGTTGCAGGGAAGCCCTACGAGCAGTACTTC
TRBJ1-1 | TRBV6-5 | . | . | CASSYSQGTEAFF | TGTGCCAGCAGTTACAGTCAGGGCACTGAAGCTTTCTTT
TRBJ2-7 | TRBV11-2 | TRBD1 | . | CASSFWTGTYEQYF | TGTGCCAGCAGCTTTTGGACAGGGACCTACGAGCAGTACTTC
TRBJ2-7 | TRBV7-9 | . | . | CASSFALSGSYEQYF | TGTGCCAGCAGCTTTGCACTAAGCGGCTCCTACGAGCAGTACTTC
TRBJ2-1 | TRBV5-1 | . | . | CASSLHRNNEQFF | TGCGCCAGCAGCTTGCACAGAAACAATGAGCAGTTCTTC
TRBJ1-2 | TRBV5-6 | . | . | CASSTGAYGYTF | TGTGCCAGCAGCACGGGTGCCTATGGCTACACCTTC
TRBJ2-1 | TRBV7-9 | TRBD2 | . | CASRSSGGEQFF | TGTGCCAGCAGGTCTAGCGGGGGGGAGCAGTTCTTC
TRBJ2-1 | TRBV7-2 | TRBD1 | . | CASSFDPARDSFWFF | TGTGCCAGCAGCTTTGACCCCGCTAGGGACAGTTTTTGGTTCTTC
TRBJ2-2 | TRBV19 | TRBD1 | . | CASIPRGWRQGVSTGELFF | TGTGCCAGTATCCCTAGAGGTTGGCGACAGGGGGTCTCCACCGGGGAGCTGTTTTTT
TRBJ2-7 | TRBV28 | TRBD2 | . | CATSAGGVHEQYF | TGTGCCACCTCAGCGGGAGGGGTCCACGAGCAGTACTTC
TRBJ1-4 | TRBV29-1 | TRBD1 | . | CSAAVTGNEKLFF | TGCAGCGCTGCCGTGACAGGGAATGAAAAACTGTTTTTT
TRBJ2-7 | TRBV4-2 | TRBD2 | . | CASSPLIADRLVRLAAYEQYF | TGTGCCAGCAGCCCCCTGATCGCGGACAGGCTTGTTCGACTAGCGGCCTACGAGCAGTACTTC
TRBJ2-5 | TRBV15 | TRBD2 | . | CATSRVLGAGGPYTETQYF | TGTGCCACCAGCAGAGTGCTCGGGGCGGGAGGGCCGTATACGGAGACCCAGTACTTC
TRBJ2-1 | TRBV4-2 | TRBD2 | . | CASSFEQGLATGAEQFF | TGTGCCAGCAGTTTCGAACAGGGACTAGCGACCGGGGCTGAGCAGTTCTTC
TRBJ2-7 | TRBV6-6 | TRBD1 | . | CASSFGTGDFYEQYF | TGTGCCAGCAGTTTCGGGACAGGAGATTTCTACGAGCAGTACTTC
TRBJ2-2 | TRBV5-1 | . | . | CASSLVPPGRGKTGELFF | TGCGCCAGCAGTTTGGTCCCGCCCGGGCGGGGAAAAACCGGGGAGCTGTTTTTT
TRBJ2-5 | TRBV5-6 | TRBD1 | . | CASSFVGQQETQYF | TGTGCCAGCAGCTTTGTGGGACAGCAAGAGACCCAGTACTTC
TRBJ1-2 | TRBV20-1 | . | . | CSASIGQGYGYTF | TGCAGTGCTAGTATCGGGCAGGGCTATGGCTACACCTTC
TRBJ2-7 | TRBV7-9 | TRBD2 | . | CASSASGHNYEQYF | TGTGCCAGCAGCGCTAGCGGACATAATTACGAGCAGTACTTC
TRBJ1-1 | TRBV6-5 | . | . | CASKPGGGSEAFF | TGTGCCAGCAAACCCGGCGGGGGGAGTGAAGCTTTCTTT
TRBJ2-5 | TRBV3-1/TRBV3-2 | . | . | CAWLVGGEETQYF | TGTGCCTGGTTGGTCGGGGGTGAAGAGACCCAGTACTTC
TRBJ2-7 | TRBV7-2 | TRBD2 | . | CASSPILAGGEQYF | TGTGCCAGCAGCCCAATATTAGCGGGAGGCGAGCAGTACTTC
TRBJ2-7 | TRBV5-5 | TRBD1 | . | CASSYGQGYEQYF | TGTGCCAGCAGCTACGGACAGGGCTACGAGCAGTACTTC
TRBJ2-7 | TRBV7-9 | TRBD1 | . | CASSLPGQGFYEQYF | TGTGCCAGCAGCCTACCGGGACAGGGTTTCTACGAGCAGTACTTC
TRBJ2-7 | TRBV13 | . | once | CASSLGWGLAGGFTGEQYF | TGTGCCAGCAGCTTAGGGTGGGGACTCGCTGGGGGTTTTACCGGCGAGCAGTACTTC
TRBJ2-6 | TRBV28 | . | once | CASSQTGANVLTF | TGTGCCAGCAGTCAAACTGGGGCCAACGTCCTGACTTTC
TRBJ2-7 | TRBV5-1 | . | . | CASSLAVSGYEQYF | TGCGCCAGCAGCTTGGCGGTTAGCGGCTACGAGCAGTACTTC
TRBJ2-5 | TRBV6-1 | TRBD1 | . | CASSEGTGGGETQYF | TGTGCCAGCAGTGAAGGGACAGGGGGTGGGGAGACCCAGTACTTC
TRBJ2-1 | TRBV18 | . | . | CASSPLSRDEQFF | TGTGCCAGCTCACCCCTATCTCGTGATGAGCAGTTCTTC
TRBJ2-5 | TRBV5-4 | TRBD1 | . | CASSLAGTGKETQYF | TGTGCCAGCAGCTTGGCGGGGACAGGAAAAGAGACCCAGTACTTC
TRBJ2-1 | TRBV6-2/TRBV6-3 | . | . | CASSYGGLGRNEQFF | TGTGCCAGCAGTTATGGGGGATTGGGGAGGAATGAGCAGTTCTTC
TRBJ2-7 | TRBV7-2 | . | . | CASSLSEQQYF | TGTGCCAGCAGCTTATCTGAGCAGCAGTACTTC
TRBJ2-7 | TRBV6-5 | . | few | CASSYSAGQGTYEQYF | TGTGCCAGCAGTTACTCGGCAGGCCAGGGGACCTACGAGCAGTACTTC